The entry below describes one T cell receptor (beta chain). This sample was taken from a study of shared clonotypes between healthy human individuals. Genomic DNA belonging to each subset was distributed in equal measure over several immunoSEQ plates. Data came from immunoSEQ multiplex PCR; TCRdb stores just in-frame clones and leaves some out. The table has about 92,000 clones, roughly 45% seen once. V was pared by 0 bases and J by 2 bases, with 9 bases between. In germline, CDR1 is LNHNV, CDR2 YYDKDF (reference sequence). CDR3 size: 15 residues. Only Caucasian adults living in Nashville, Tennessee served as donors.

The genes are TRBV15 and TRBJ2-3, with D perhaps matching TRBD2 (5 bases). This receptor was identified in a woman aged 40-49 years in good health. Some clones in this sample may be carry-over from other donors' samples. Sequenced: PBMCs. Written as DNA, the CDR3 is TGTGCCACCAGCAGAGATCGGGAACTCACAGATACGCAGTATTTT. The encoded protein is CATSRDRELTDTQYF.